These 11 T cell receptor beta chains originate from one sample sequenced in a study of Graves' ophthalmopathy and Graves' hyperthyroidism. RNA transcripts were the template, and TCR beta CDR3 regions were amplified from them. An opening RT-PCR round employed HTBI primers and preceded a second-round multiplex PCR. TCRdb recomputed calls from the multiplex PCR reads with MiXCR, one row per CDR3 protein. The sample includes hundreds of thousands of distinct CDR3 sequences, under 15% seen only once; the top ten take over 8%. Specimen: blood. All receptors come from a woman younger than 45 with Graves' ophthalmopathy.

The chain has TRBV19 and TRBJ2-7, with 9 bases lining up with TRBD1. Germline CDR1 and CDR2: LNHDA and SQIVND (reference sequence). Trimming took 8 bases from V and 5 from J; bases not matched to a gene: 10. The CDR3 loop spans 14 amino acids. The chain's CDR3 is CASRPPDRGNEQYF. The CDR3 DNA is TGTGCCAGTCGCCCTCCGGACAGGGGAAACGAGCAGTACTTC.

This clonotype was counted many times. This chain links TRBV12-5 with TRBJ1-2; 12 positions agree with TRBD1. From germline, CDR1 is LGHNT and CDR2 FRNRAP. V shed 10 bases and J 2 bases; nucleotides not matched to a gene: 11. The CDR3 totals 16 residues. CDR3 DNA: TGTGCTACCGGGACAGGGGGCGTGAAGGCAAACTATGGCTACACCTTC. Its translation: CATGTGGVKANYGYTF.

The J gene is TRBJ1-1, the V gene TRBV12-3 or TRBV12-4, with a possible D match to TRBD1 (5 bases). The V gene lost 7 bases and the J gene lost 3 bases, with 15 bases spanning the gap. This CDR3 spans 14 amino acids. The CDR3 DNA reads as TGTGCCAGCACTCTTAACAGGAGGCACACTGAAGCTTTCTTT. Translated, it gives CASTLNRRHTEAFF.

The chain is built from TRBV12-3 or TRBV12-4 and TRBJ2-7; weak D call: TRBD1 (5 bases). Trimming took off 2 bases at V and 11 bases at J, with 13 bases between the two ends. This CDR3 comprises 12 residues. The CDR3 DNA is TGTGCCAGCAGTTTATCTGACAGTTTGGAGTACTTC. Its translation is CASSLSDSLEYF.

This clonotype was recorded at least ten times. The chain combines TRBV7-3 with TRBJ1-2; the D gene is possibly TRBD1 (5 bases). The CDR3 runs 12 residues. V was clipped by 4 bases and J by 6 bases, with 9 bases between them. Per germline, CDR1 SGHTA and CDR2 FQGTGA. Written as DNA, the CDR3 is TGTGCCAGCAGCTGTCCAGGGAATGGCTACACCTTC. It specifies CASSCPGNGYTF.

This clonotype was observed at least ten times. The chain is built from TRBV12-3 or TRBV12-4 and TRBJ1-1; unclear D gene. The CDR3 loop spans 15 amino acids. The V and J ends lost 0 bases and 0 bases respectively, with 8 bases between them. The chain's CDR3 is CASSLALGMNTEAFF. For the CDR3, the DNA is TGTGCCAGCAGTTTAGCGCTGGGGATGAACACTGAAGCTTTCTTT.

This clonotype was counted ten times or more. The V and J genes are TRBV27 and TRBJ1-5; D perhaps matches TRBD1 (5 bases). Germline lookup yields CDR1 MNHEY and CDR2 SMNVEV (reference sequence). The V and J ends lost 5 bases and 3 bases respectively, with 11 bases between them. The CDR3 covers 14 residues. Here the CDR3 reads CASSDSYHNQPQHF. CDR3 in DNA: TGTGCCAGCAGTGACAGTTACCACAATCAGCCCCAGCATTTT.

This clonotype was seen ten or more times. V gene TRBV20-1 combines with J gene TRBJ1-2, with D possibly TRBD1 on 5 matching bases. Trimming stripped 4 bases from V and 3 bases from J, with 18 bases between. The CDR3 is 15 amino acids. Germline lookup yields CDR1 DFQATT and CDR2 SNEGSKA (reference sequence). CDR3 sequence (DNA): TGCAGTGCTAAGGGGTGGCGGCGGGACCACTATGGCTACACCTTC. Translation: CSAKGWRRDHYGYTF.

There are many counts of this clonotype. The rearrangement links TRBV10-3 to TRBJ1-5; 8 bases are shared with TRBD1. Unmatched junction bases numbered 11, after V lost 2 bases and J lost 5 bases. The CDR3 contains 17 residues. Germline V gives CDR1 ENHRY, CDR2 SYGVKD. The CDR3 sequence is CAISEGDRGGGDQPQHF. The CDR3, as DNA: TGTGCCATCAGTGAGGGCGACAGGGGCGGCGGGGATCAGCCCCAGCATTTT.

This clonotype showed up many times. The chain has TRBV27 and TRBJ2-5; D unresolved. This CDR3 spans 11 amino acids. Trimming stripped 6 bases from V and 1 base from J, with 3 bases between. Germline CDR1 reads MNHEY; CDR2 reads SMNVEV (reference sequence). The CDR3 sequence is CASRGQETQYF. CDR3 bases: TGTGCCAGCAGGGGCCAAGAGACCCAGTACTTC.

This clonotype was seen many times. The rearrangement uses TRBV20-1 and TRBJ1-5; D gene unclear. The V gene's germline CDR1 is DFQATT and CDR2 SNEGSKA (reference sequence). V shed 3 bases and J shed 5 bases, with 11 bases lying between them. The CDR3 totals 13 residues. The CDR3: CSARGSSYQPQHF. CDR3 bases: TGCAGTGCTAGGGGGAGTTCCTATCAGCCCCAGCATTTT.